This entry is about one T cell receptor beta chain. Antigen: not known. Using immunoSEQ multiplex PCR, the repertoire was profiled, and TCRdb retains in-frame clones only, with some absent. The repertoire holds 15,000 to 25,000 clones, approximately 87% seen once, with more than 2.5% in the top ten. Regarding time point: cycle 4 day 1 (C4D1), after 6 weeks of nivolumab. Relapse was seen in all patients after autologous stem cell transplantation, and brentuximab vedotin exposure was variable. CD4+ T cells were purified from thawed PBMCs by magnetic negative selection. The sample belongs to a study of PD-1 blockade in classical Hodgkin lymphoma. Study-wide findings and caveats: The study found complete responders had baseline diversity similar to newly diagnosed patients. Before treatment, TCR diversity in newly diagnosed patients was reportedly lower than in healthy donors.

Trimming stripped 4 bases from V and 2 bases from J, with 6 bases between. The germline V gene encodes CDR1 KGHSH and CDR2 LQKENI. CDR3 size: 12 residues. The TCR comes from a human donor with classical Hodgkin lymphoma. V is TRBV18 and J is TRBJ2-7, with no clear D. The sequencing here drew on CD4+ T cells from blood, taken before the fourth cycle of nivolumab. CDR3 amino acids: CASSREPYEQYF. The CDR3 nucleotides read TGTGCCAGCTCACGGGAACCCTACGAGCAGTACTTC.